This TCR beta chain comes out of a study of T cell repertoires in aging, cancer and after chemotherapy. Overall study results and limits: In each cancer cohort, median generation probability increased across chemotherapy, suggesting thymic output rebounded.

A mixed TRB-A/B primer pool amplified rearranged TRB by multiplex touch-down PCR. Using its own MiXCR run on the multiplex PCR reads, TCRdb lists one record per CDR3 protein. The sample holds about 17,000 distinct CDR3 sequences, roughly 53% seen once. Details on this clonotype: Its antigen remains unknown.

Germline CDR1 reads MNHEY; CDR2 reads SVGAGI. Trimming cost V 5 bases and J 4 bases, with 11 bases left between them. CDR3 length: 13 amino acids. The template was genomic DNA from peripheral blood, not RNA. V gene TRBV6-5 combines with J gene TRBJ1-2; D gene unclear. This sequence was found in a human donor in good health. Sample: blood. CDR3 DNA: TGTGCCAGCAGTGAAAGTTGGGGCTATGGCTACACCTTC. Its protein is CASSESWGYGYTF.